The rows below give T cell receptor beta chains drawn from one sample of a study of T cells in localized non-small cell lung cancer. The method was immunoSEQ multiplex PCR; TCRdb's version includes in-frame clones alone and lacks a portion of them. The repertoire holds approximately 28,000 clones, with roughly four fifths as singletons. The source was peripheral blood mononuclear cells, collected before any cancer treatment. The receptors stem from a man between 35 and 75 years old with stage III lung adenocarcinoma. CDR3s include the opening cysteine and the closing phenylalanine or tryptophan.

J,V,CDR3
TRBJ1-3,TRBV10-3,CAISGPGQSGNTIYF
TRBJ2-3,TRBV19,CASSRREEGGTQYF
TRBJ2-2,TRBV6-4,CASSDSSTDRELFF
TRBJ2-1,TRBV2,CATDRFDEQFF
TRBJ2-3,TRBV11-2,CASSLFLDTQYF
TRBJ1-2,TRBV6-1,CAMRGYYGYTF
TRBJ2-3,TRBV2,CASSDDRGLTDTQYF
TRBJ1-1,TRBV10-3,CAISESGSSGTEAFF
TRBJ2-7,TRBV7-9,CASSLAVGLTYF
TRBJ1-2,TRBV5-4,CASSGSGYGYTF
TRBJ2-1,TRBV28,CASRQDRVYEQFF
TRBJ1-2,TRBV23-1,CASSQTPGGHYGYTF
TRBJ2-5,TRBV6-5,CASSSAGGGQETQYF
TRBJ1-4,TRBV7-2,CASSPKSSTNEKLFF
TRBJ1-3,TRBV14,CASSRGGPGSGNTIYF
TRBJ1-4,TRBV14,CASSARQALNEKLFF
TRBJ2-3,TRBV28,CASSRDRGTDTQYF
TRBJ2-3,TRBV11-2,CASSLWTSGSTDTQYF
TRBJ2-3,TRBV2,CASSTWTSTDTQYF
TRBJ2-3,TRBV5-1,CASSSGSGTDTQYF
TRBJ2-3,TRBV7-2,CASSNTHQYTDTQYF
TRBJ1-2,TRBV10-2,CASSENPRAPYGYTF
TRBJ2-1,TRBV9,CASSVGPDYTLNEQFF
TRBJ2-3,TRBV7-9,CASTTGAGGQDTQYF
TRBJ1-1,TRBV6-5,CASSYSGTGNTEAFF
TRBJ2-5,TRBV7-7,CASSPGTVGAQYF
TRBJ2-1,TRBV12-5,CARPYSGQGNNEQFF
TRBJ2-4,TRBV19,CASSIFLAKNIQYF
TRBJ2-3,TRBV20-1,CSARLGDTQYF
TRBJ2-2,TRBV7-9,CASSRQGAVNGELFF
TRBJ1-3,TRBV6-5,CASSYAQDLNTIYF
TRBJ2-1,TRBV5-4,CASSLTGSHNEQFF
TRBJ1-5,TRBV28,CASSPGQVYNQPQHF
TRBJ2-7,TRBV27,CASWTMTYEQYF
TRBJ1-2,TRBV2,CASNNLGGVSFGGYTF
TRBJ2-5,TRBV28,CASGGGTAPETQYF
TRBJ1-2,TRBV4-2,CASSRFGQGMDGYTF
TRBJ2-7,TRBV6-6,CASRAGTEYEQYF
TRBJ1-1,TRBV7-8,CASSLGVMNTEAFF
TRBJ2-5,TRBV15,CATSRGGEETQYF
TRBJ2-7,TRBV5-8,CASSSRGHGTYEQYF
TRBJ1-6,TRBV6-5,CASSKRKDNSPLHF
TRBJ2-1,TRBV10-3,CAISEPQTSGRYEQFF
TRBJ2-1,TRBV11-2,CASSAGLAGDFEQFF
TRBJ1-1,TRBV25-1,CASSPREGGRTEAFF
TRBJ2-1,TRBV10-3,CATSPVHNEQFF
TRBJ2-6,TRBV28,CATGRGLSGANVLTF
TRBJ1-2,TRBV18,CASSEAGTGVGYTF
TRBJ1-2,TRBV19,CASSSTGWNYMNF
TRBJ2-5,TRBV19,CASSITGGRKTQYF
TRBJ2-1,TRBV11-3,CASSITGTQPEQFF